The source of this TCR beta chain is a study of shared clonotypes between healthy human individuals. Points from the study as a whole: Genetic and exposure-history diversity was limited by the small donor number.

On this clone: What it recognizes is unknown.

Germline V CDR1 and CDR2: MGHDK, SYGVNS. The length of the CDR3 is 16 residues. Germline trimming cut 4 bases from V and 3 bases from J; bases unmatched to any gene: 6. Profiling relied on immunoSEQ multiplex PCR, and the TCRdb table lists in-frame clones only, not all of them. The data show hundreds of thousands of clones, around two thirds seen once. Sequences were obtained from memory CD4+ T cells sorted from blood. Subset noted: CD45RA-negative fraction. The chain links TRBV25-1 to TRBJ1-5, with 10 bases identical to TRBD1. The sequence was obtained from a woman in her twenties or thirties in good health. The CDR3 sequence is CASSGKTGGYNQPQHF. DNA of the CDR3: TGTGCCAGCAGTGGCAAGACAGGGGGCTACAATCAGCCCCAGCATTTT.